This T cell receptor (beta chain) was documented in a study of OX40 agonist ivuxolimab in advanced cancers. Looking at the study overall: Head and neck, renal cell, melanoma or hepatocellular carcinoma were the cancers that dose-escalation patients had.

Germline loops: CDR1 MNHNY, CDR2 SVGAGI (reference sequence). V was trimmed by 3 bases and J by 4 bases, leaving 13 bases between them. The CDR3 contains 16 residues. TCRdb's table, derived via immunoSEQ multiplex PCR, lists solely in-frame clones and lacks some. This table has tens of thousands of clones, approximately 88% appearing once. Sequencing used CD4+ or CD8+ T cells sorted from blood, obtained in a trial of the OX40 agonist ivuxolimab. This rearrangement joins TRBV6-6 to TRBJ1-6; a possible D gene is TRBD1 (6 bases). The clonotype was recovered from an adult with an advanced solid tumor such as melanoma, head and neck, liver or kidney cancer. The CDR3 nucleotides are TGTGCCAGCAGTTATCGGGGGGGGACATATAATTCACCCCTCCACTTT. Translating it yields CASSYRGGTYNSPLHF.